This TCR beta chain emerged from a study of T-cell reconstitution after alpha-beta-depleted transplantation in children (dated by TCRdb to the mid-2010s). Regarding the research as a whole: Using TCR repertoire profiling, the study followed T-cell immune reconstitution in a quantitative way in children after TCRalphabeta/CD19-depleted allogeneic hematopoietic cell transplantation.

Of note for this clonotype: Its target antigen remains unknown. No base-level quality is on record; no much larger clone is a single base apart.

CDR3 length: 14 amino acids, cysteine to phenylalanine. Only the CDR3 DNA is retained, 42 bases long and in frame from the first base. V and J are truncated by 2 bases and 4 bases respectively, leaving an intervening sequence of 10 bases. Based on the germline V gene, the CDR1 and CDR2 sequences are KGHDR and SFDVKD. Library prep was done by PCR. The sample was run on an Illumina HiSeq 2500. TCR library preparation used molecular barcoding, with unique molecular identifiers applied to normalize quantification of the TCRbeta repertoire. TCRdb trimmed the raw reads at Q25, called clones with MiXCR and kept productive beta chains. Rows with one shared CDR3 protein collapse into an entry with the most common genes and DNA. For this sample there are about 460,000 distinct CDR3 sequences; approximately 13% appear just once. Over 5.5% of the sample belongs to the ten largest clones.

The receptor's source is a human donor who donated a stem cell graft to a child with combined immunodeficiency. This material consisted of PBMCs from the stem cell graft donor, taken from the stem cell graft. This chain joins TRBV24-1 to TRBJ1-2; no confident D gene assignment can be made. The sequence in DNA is TGTGCCACCAGTGATTCCCGACTCCTCTATGGCTACACCTTC. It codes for CATSDSRLLYGYTF.